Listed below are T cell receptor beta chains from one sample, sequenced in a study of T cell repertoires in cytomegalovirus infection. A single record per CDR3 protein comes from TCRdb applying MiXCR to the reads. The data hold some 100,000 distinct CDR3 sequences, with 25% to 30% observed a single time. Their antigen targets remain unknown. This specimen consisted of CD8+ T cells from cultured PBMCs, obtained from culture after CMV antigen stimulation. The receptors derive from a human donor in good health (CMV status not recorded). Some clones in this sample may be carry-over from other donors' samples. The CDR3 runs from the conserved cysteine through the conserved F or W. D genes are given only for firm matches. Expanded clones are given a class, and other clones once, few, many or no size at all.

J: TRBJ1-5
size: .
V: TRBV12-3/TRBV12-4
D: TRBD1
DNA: TGTGCCAGCAGTTTCAGTCCTCGACAGGGGTCGGATCAGCCCCAGCATTTT
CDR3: CASSFSPRQGSDQPQHF

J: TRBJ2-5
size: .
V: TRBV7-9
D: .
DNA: TGTGCCAGCAGCTCCCCGTCGGGGCTGCTAGAGACCCAGTACTTC
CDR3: CASSSPSGLLETQYF

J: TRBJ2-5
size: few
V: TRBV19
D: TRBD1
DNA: TGTGCCAGTAGTATGGAGGACAGGGGTGGAGAGACCCAGTACTTC
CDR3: CASSMEDRGGETQYF

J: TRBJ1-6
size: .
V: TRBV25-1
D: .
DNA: TGTGCCAGCAGTGGGGGGGGACTACTTTCAGGGCCCCTCCACTTT
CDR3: CASSGGGLLSGPLHF

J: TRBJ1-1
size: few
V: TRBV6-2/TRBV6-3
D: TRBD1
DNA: TGTGCCAGCAGCCGAGACAGGGGGCTAGGAGAAGCTTTCTTT
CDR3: CASSRDRGLGEAFF

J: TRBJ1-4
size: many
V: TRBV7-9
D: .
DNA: TGTGCCAGCAGCTTAATCGATTGGGAAAAACTGTTTTTT
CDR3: CASSLIDWEKLFF

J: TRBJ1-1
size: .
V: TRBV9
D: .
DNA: TGTGCCAGCAGCGCCAGTGGAGGGGGACAAGCCACTGAAGCTTTCTTT
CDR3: CASSASGGGQATEAFF

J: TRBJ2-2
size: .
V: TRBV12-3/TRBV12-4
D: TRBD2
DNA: TGTGCCAGCAGGGGTTCTTCGGGGGGCACCGGGGAGCTGTTTTTT
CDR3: CASRGSSGGTGELFF

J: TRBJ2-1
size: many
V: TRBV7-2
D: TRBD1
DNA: TGTGCCAGCAGCTTAAAAACCGGGACAGGGGGGTGGAATGAGCAGTTCTTC
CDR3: CASSLKTGTGGWNEQFF

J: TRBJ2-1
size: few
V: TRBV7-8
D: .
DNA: TGTGCCAGCAGCCTATCCTCGACGGGAATTTATGTAAGGAATGAGCAGTTCTTC
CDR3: CASSLSSTGIYVRNEQFF

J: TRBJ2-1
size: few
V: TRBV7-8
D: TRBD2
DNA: TGTGCCAGCAGCGCGACTAGCGGGGGGCAGTTCTTC
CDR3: CASSATSGGQFF

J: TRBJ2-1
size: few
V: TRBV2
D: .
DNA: TGTGCCAGCAGGCGACAGCGAGAGCAGTTCTTC
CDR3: CASRRQREQFF

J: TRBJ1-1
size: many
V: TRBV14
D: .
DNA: TGTGCCAGCAGCCAAGATGGCAGGGGTGACACTGAAGCTTTCTTT
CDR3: CASSQDGRGDTEAFF

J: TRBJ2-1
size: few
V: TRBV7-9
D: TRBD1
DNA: TGTGCCAGCAGCTTCCAGATGACAGGGTCCTACAATGAGCAGTTCTTC
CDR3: CASSFQMTGSYNEQFF

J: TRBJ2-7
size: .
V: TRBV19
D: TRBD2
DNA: TGTGCCAGTAGTATCTCTAGCGGGGGGACTAACGAGCAGTACTTC
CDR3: CASSISSGGTNEQYF

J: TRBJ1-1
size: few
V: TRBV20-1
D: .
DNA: TGCAGTGCTAGAGATCCTGGGCGAGGTAGGCCTGAAGCTTTCTTT
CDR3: CSARDPGRGRPEAFF

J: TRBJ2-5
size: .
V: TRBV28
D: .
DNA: TGTGCCAGCACCCTACTACAGTGGAGAATGACCCAGTACTTC
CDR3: CASTLLQWRMTQYF

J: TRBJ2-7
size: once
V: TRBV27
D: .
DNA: TGTGCCAGCAAGGCAGGGGCCTACGAGCAGTACTTC
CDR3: CASKAGAYEQYF

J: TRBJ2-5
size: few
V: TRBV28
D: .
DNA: TGTGCCAGCAGTTCAAGGTCCGGGGGCCTGGAGACCCAGTACTTC
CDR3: CASSSRSGGLETQYF

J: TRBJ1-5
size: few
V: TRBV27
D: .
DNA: TGTGCCAGCAGTTTAAACTTGTATAGCAATCAGCCCCAGCATTTT
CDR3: CASSLNLYSNQPQHF

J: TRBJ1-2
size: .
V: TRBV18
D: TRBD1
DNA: TGTGCCAGCTCACGGGACAGGGGCACCGGAGTCCTTCGTCACTATGGCTACACCTTC
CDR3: CASSRDRGTGVLRHYGYTF

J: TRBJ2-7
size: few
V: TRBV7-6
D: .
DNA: TGTGCCAGCAGCTTAGATCCCGATTACGAGCAGTACTTC
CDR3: CASSLDPDYEQYF

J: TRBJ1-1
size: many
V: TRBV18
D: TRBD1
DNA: TGTGCCAGCTCATCGACAGGGGAGGGCACTGAAGCTTTCTTT
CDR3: CASSSTGEGTEAFF

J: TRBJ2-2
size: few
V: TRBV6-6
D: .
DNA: TGTGCCAGCAGTCCTAAGGGGGGCGGATTAGCGGCCGGGGAGCTGTTTTTT
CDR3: CASSPKGGGLAAGELFF

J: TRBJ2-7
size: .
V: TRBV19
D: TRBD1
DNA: TGTGCCAGTAGTAGAGGACAGGTTGGTGAGCAGTACTTC
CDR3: CASSRGQVGEQYF

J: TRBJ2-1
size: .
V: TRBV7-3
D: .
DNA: TGTGCCAGCAGCTTGGACTATTTAGGCGAGCAGTTCTTC
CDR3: CASSLDYLGEQFF

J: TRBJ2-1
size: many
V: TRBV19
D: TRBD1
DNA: TGTGCCAGTAGTATAGCAGGGGGCATTGAGCAGTTCTTC
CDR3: CASSIAGGIEQFF

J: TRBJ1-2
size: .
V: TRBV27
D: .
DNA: TGTGCCAGCAGTTTATCGGCGGGGGCTGGCTACACCTTC
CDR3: CASSLSAGAGYTF

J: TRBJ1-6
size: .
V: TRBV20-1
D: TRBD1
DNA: TGCAGTGCTAGCCCCTCGGACAGGGGTTCCTATAATTCACCCCTCCACTTT
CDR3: CSASPSDRGSYNSPLHF

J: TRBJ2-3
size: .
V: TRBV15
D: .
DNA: TGTGCCGCGCTAGGGGCGGTAGTGTCAGATACGCAGTATTTT
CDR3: CAALGAVVSDTQYF

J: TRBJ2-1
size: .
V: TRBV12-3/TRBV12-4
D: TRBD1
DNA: TGTGCCAGCAACCCGGGACAGGGAAGGCATGAGCAGTTCTTC
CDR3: CASNPGQGRHEQFF

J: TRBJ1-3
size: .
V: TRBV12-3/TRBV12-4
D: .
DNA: TGTGCCAGCATCATAGACAGTGGCACCATATATTTT
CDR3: CASIIDSGTIYF

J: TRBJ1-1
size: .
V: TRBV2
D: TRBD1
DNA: TGTGCCAGCAGTACGGGGGACAGGGGGCCCGGTGAAGCTTTCTTT
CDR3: CASSTGDRGPGEAFF

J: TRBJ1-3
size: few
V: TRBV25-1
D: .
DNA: TGTGCCAGCAGCGTCCCCTCTGGAAACACCATATATTTT
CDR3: CASSVPSGNTIYF

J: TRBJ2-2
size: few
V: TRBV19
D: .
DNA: TGTGCCAGTAGTATTCAGGGCGGGGTCTACTCCGGGGAGCTGTTTTTT
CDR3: CASSIQGGVYSGELFF

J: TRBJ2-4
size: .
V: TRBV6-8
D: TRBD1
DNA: TGTGCCAGCAGTTACTCGGGACAGGGAAACATTCAGTACTTC
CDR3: CASSYSGQGNIQYF

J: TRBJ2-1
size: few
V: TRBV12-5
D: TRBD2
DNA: TGTGCTAGTGGCCTCCATAGCGGGGGGGCCTCCAATGAGCAGTTCTTC
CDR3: CASGLHSGGASNEQFF

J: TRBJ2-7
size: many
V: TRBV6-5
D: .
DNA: TGTGCCAGCAGTTACGACAGTCACGAGCAGTACTTC
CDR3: CASSYDSHEQYF

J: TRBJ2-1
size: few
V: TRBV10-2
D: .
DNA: TGCGCCAGCAGTGTAGCGGATCCCTACAATGAGCAGTTCTTC
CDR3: CASSVADPYNEQFF

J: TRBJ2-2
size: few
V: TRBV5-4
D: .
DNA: TGTGCCAGCACCCCGTGGGGTTCCGGGGAGCTGTTTTTT
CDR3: CASTPWGSGELFF

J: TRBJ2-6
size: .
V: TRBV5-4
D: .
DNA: TGTGCCAGCAGCTTCACAGGCTCTGGGGCCAACGTCCTGACTTTC
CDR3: CASSFTGSGANVLTF

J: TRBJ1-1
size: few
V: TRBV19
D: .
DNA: TGTGCCAGTAGTGAAGTCACCGTGGGCACTGAAGCTTTCTTT
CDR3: CASSEVTVGTEAFF

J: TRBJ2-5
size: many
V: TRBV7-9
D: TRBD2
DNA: TGTGCTGGGGGACTAGCGGGGGGGGAAGAGACCCAGTACTTC
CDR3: CAGGLAGGEETQYF

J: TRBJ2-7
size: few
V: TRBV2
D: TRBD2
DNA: TGTGCCAGCAGTGCAAGCGGGGGGCCTGTCCTCCACGAGCAGTACTTC
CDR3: CASSASGGPVLHEQYF

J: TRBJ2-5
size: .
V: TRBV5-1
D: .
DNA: TGCGCCAGCAGCTTGAATAGGGCGAGCCAAGAGACCCAGTACTTC
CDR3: CASSLNRASQETQYF

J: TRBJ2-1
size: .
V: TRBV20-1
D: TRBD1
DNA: TGCAGTGCCCAACAGGGACAGCTCCCCTGGCAGTTCTTC
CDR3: CSAQQGQLPWQFF

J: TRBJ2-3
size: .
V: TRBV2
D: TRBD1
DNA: TGTGCCAGCAGTACGGGACAGGGGGCCATTACAGATACGCAGTATTTT
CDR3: CASSTGQGAITDTQYF

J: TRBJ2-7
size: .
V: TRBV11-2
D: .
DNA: TGTGCCAGCAGCTCCATAACAGTCTACGAGCAGTACTTC
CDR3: CASSSITVYEQYF

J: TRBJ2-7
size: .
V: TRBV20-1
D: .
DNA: TGCAGTGCCAACTCCAGGGATTCCCTCCCCTACGAGCAGTACTTC
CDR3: CSANSRDSLPYEQYF

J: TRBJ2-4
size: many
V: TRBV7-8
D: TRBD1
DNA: TGTGCCAGCAGCTCGCGACAGGGGGCATCCAAAAACATTCAGTACTTC
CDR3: CASSSRQGASKNIQYF

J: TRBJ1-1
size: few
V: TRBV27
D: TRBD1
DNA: TGTGCCAGCAGTTTATGGCAGGGGGCTGAAGCTTTCTTT
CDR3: CASSLWQGAEAFF

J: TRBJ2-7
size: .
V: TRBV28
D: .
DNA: TGTGCCAGCAGTACCATGGGCTACGAGCAGTACTTC
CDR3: CASSTMGYEQYF

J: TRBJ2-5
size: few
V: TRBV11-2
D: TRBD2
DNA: TGTGCCAGCAGCTACGTTGGGGGGGAGCAAGAGACCCAGTACTTC
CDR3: CASSYVGGEQETQYF

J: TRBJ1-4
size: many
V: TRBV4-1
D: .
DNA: TGCGCCAGCAGCCAAAGTCCTCACGGGGATGAAAAACTGTTTTTT
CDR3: CASSQSPHGDEKLFF

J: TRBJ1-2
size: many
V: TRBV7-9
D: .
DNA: TGTGCCAGCAGCTTAGCGATCGCACCGGCGGACGGCTACACCTTC
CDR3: CASSLAIAPADGYTF

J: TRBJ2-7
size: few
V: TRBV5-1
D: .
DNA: TGCGCCAGCAGCCCTCGAGGAGGGGACGAGCAGTACTTC
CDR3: CASSPRGGDEQYF

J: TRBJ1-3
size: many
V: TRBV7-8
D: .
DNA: TGTGCCAGCAGCGCCTACGGTGGGGCCTCGCCCGGAAACACCATATATTTT
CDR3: CASSAYGGASPGNTIYF